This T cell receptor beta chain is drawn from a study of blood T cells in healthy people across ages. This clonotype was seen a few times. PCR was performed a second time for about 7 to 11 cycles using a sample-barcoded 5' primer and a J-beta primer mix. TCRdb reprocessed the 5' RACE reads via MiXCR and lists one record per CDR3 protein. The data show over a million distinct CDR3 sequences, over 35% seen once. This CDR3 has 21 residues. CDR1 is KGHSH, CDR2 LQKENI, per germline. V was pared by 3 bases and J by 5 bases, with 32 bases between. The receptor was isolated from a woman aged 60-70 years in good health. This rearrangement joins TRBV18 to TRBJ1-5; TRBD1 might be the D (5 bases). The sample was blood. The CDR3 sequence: CASSPIRNGRVGGTQDQPQHF. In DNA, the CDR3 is TGTGCCAGCTCACCCATCCGAAACGGCAGGGTCGGTGGGACCCAGGATCAGCCCCAGCATTTT.